This T cell receptor (beta chain) emerged from a study of blood T cell repertoires in COVID-19. Study-level background: Collection of acute and convalescent COVID-19 samples took place in the United States, Italy and Spain.

This table comes from immunoSEQ multiplex PCR, and its TCRdb copy is limited to in-frame clones, with some not included. Altogether a few hundred thousand clones are present, around 87% being singletons, with the ten largest covering about 10%. From germline, CDR1 is SGHNT and CDR2 YYREEE (reference sequence). The CDR3 is made up of 13 amino acids. V was trimmed by 3 bases and J by 9 bases, leaving 15 bases between them. J is TRBJ1-1 and V is TRBV5-4; no definite D call. Sequenced material: PBMCs or T cells enriched from blood (not recorded which). The receptor was isolated from a woman in her forties or fifties who had recovered from COVID-19. The CDR3 region is CASSSAGGDQAFF. The CDR3 nucleotides read TGTGCCAGCAGCTCGGCAGGAGGTGACCAAGCTTTCTTT.